Below, 9 T cell receptor beta chains from the same sample are listed, as sequenced in a study of blood T cell repertoires in COVID-19. The method was immunoSEQ multiplex PCR; TCRdb's version includes in-frame clones alone and lacks a portion of them. This sample carries 90,000 to 130,000 clones, almost 80% of them seen once, and the ten largest clones take under 20%. Sequenced: peripheral blood. The receptors here all came from a woman of 80 years or more with active or convalescent COVID-19.

The V and J genes are TRBV5-5 and TRBJ2-1; D is uncertain. The CDR3 contains 16 residues. Germline V lookup: CDR1 SGHKS, CDR2 YYEKEE (reference sequence). Trimming removed 1 base from V and 0 bases from J, with 11 bases in between. The CDR3 DNA follows: TGTGCCAGCAGCTTGCGCGCGGTGAGCTCCTACAATGAGCAGTTCTTC. Translation: CASSLRAVSSYNEQFF.

The V and J genes are TRBV6-2 or TRBV6-3 and TRBJ2-2; 7 bases match TRBD1. From germline, CDR1 is MNHEY and CDR2 SVGEGT. Trimming at V came to 5 bases and at J to 8 bases, leaving 5 bases not matched to a gene. The CDR3 contains 13 residues. The CDR3 DNA reads as TGTGCCAGCAGTCGACAGGGTGGGGGGGAGCTGTTTTTT. Its protein product is CASSRQGGGELFF.

The rearrangement joins TRBV28 to TRBJ1-2, with D hard to call. The germline CDR1 and CDR2 sequences are MDHEN and SYDVKM. The germline V and J ends were trimmed by 4 bases and 3 bases, with 12 bases remaining between them. The CDR3 has 14 amino acids. The CDR3 bases are TGTGCCAGCAGTTCGGAGGGCGAATACTATGGCTACACCTTC. Translating it yields CASSSEGEYYGYTF.

The J gene is TRBJ2-2, the V gene TRBV9; TRBD2 matches 7 bases. The CDR3 is made up of 16 amino acids. Trimming took 0 bases from V and 1 from J; bases not matched to a gene: 3. Germline-derived CDR1 and CDR2 are SGDLS and YYNGEE. The CDR3 bases are TGTGCCAGCAGCGTAGGTCTAGCGGTGAACACCGGGGAGCTGTTTTTT. Encoded protein: CASSVGLAVNTGELFF. Drawing the rest from reference TRBV9 and TRBJ2-2, the complete variable domain is DSGVTQTPKHLITATGQRVTLRCSPRSGDLSVYWYQQSLDQGLQFLIQYYNGEERAKGNILERFSAQQFPDLHSELNLSSLELGDSALYFCASSVGLAVNTGELFFGEGSRLTVL.

This clone was found once. The chain is built from TRBV7-3 and TRBJ2-1, with TRBD2 matching 7 bases. The germline CDR1 and CDR2 sequences are SGHTA and FQGTGA. V lost 1 base to trimming and J lost 0 bases; unmatched junction nucleotides: 6. CDR3 length: 17 amino acids. In nucleotides, the CDR3 is TGTGCCAGCAGCTTAAACGGCGGGAGACACTCCTACAATGAGCAGTTCTTC. This gives the protein CASSLNGGRHSYNEQFF.

The chain carries TRBV21-1 and TRBJ2-7; the table names TRBD1, a call not compared with the DNA. TRBV21-1 has pseudogene status. CDR3 length: 19 residues. The CDR3 is CASSYMKRGPGQVSYEQYF. DNA for the CDR3: TGTGCCAGCAGCTACATGAAGAGGGGACCGGGACAGGTAAGCTACGAGCAGTACTTC.

This chain joins TRBV5-6 and TRBJ1-6; D is unclear. The CDR3 contains 13 residues. The germline V gene encodes CDR1 SGHDT and CDR2 YYEEEE. V gave up 3 bases and J gave up 7 bases, with 8 bases separating them. For the CDR3, the DNA is TGTGCCAGCAGCTGGCTCGGGAATTCACCCCTCCACTTT. Translated, it gives CASSWLGNSPLHF.

In DNA form, the CDR3 reads TGTGCCAGCAGCTTCCGTCAGGGAGGGCACACCATATATTTT. This translates into CASSFRQGGHTIYF. This chain links TRBV7-9 with TRBJ1-3; D might be TRBD1 (5 bases). This CDR3 is built from 14 residues. Germline V gene data show CDR1 as SEHNR and CDR2 as FQNEAQ (reference sequence). Trimming took 3 bases from V and 8 from J, leaving 14 bases between them.

The CDR3 DNA reads as TGCGCCAGCAGCTTGGTTGGACAGGGCTACGAGCAGTACTTC. Translation gives CASSLVGQGYEQYF. This chain uses TRBV5-1 with TRBJ2-7; 8 nucleotides line up with TRBD1. This CDR3 has 14 residues. V shed 0 bases, J shed 3 bases, and the junction held 2 bases outside the gene matches. Per the germline V gene, CDR1 is SGHRS and CDR2 is YFSETQ.